Reported below is one T cell receptor (beta chain). The V gene's germline CDR1 is LNHNV and CDR2 YYDKDF (reference sequence). The CDR3 spans 15 residues. Trimming removed 0 bases at V and 4 bases at J, with 10 bases between. Produced via immunoSEQ multiplex PCR; TCRdb's table is partial and in-frame only. Among more than 350,000 clones listed, around nine tenths were seen once. The record originates from a study of blood T cell repertoires in COVID-19. Across the whole study: The analysed material was cDNA or gDNA that came from T cells, B-cell-depleted T cells, or PBMCs.

Participants' reported clinical history set cohort assignment. Source material: PBMCs or T cells enriched from blood (not recorded which). The chain links TRBV15 to TRBJ1-3; possibly TRBD1 for D (5 bases). This receptor was identified in a woman in her fifties or sixties who had recovered from COVID-19. CDR3 coding DNA: TGTGCCACCAGCAGAGATCAAGGGGTAGGAAACACCATATATTTT. The encoded protein is CATSRDQGVGNTIYF.